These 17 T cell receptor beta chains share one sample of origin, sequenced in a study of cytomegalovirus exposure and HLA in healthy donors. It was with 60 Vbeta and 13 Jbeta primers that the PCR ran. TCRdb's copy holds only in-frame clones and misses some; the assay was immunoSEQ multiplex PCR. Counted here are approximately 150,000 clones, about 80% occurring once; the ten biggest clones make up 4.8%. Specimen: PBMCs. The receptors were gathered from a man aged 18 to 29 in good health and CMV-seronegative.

The CDR3 nucleotides read TGTGCCAGTAGTATATTGACAGGGATGAACACTGAAGCTTTCTTT. It codes for CASSILTGMNTEAFF. This rearrangement joins TRBV19 to TRBJ1-1; 7 nucleotides align to TRBD1. Germline trimming cut 2 bases from V and 0 bases from J; bases unmatched to any gene: 3. CDR1 and CDR2 (germline): LNHDA, SQIVND (reference sequence). The CDR3 runs 15 residues. The variable domain in full, with the rest retrieved from reference TRBV19 and TRBJ1-1, is DGGITQSPKYLFRKEGQNVTLSCEQNLNHDAMYWYRQDPGQGLRLIYYSQIVNDFQKGDIAEGYSVSREKKESFPLTVTSAQKNPTAFYLCASSILTGMNTEAFFGQGTRLTVV.

Here the CDR3 DNA reads TGTGCCAGCAGCTTAGTCGACAGTACCTACGAGCAGTACTTC. As protein: CASSLVDSTYEQYF. The chain carries TRBV11-2 and TRBJ2-7; tentatively, D is TRBD1 (5 bases). Germline V gene lookup returns CDR1 SGHAT and CDR2 FQNNGV. The CDR3 covers 14 residues. Trimming pared 1 base from V and 2 bases from J, leaving 9 bases between. Complete variable domain (other parts from reference TRBV11-2 and TRBJ2-7): EAGVAQSPRYKIIEKRQSVAFWCNPISGHATLYWYQQILGQGPKLLIQFQNNGVVDDSQLPKDRFSAERLKGVDSTLKIQPAKLEDSAVYLCASSLVDSTYEQYFGPGTRLTVT.

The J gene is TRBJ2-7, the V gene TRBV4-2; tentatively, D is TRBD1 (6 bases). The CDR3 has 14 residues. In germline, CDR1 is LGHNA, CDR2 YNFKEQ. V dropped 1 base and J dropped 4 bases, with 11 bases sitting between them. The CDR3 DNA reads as TGTGCCAGCAGCCAAGTAACAGGGCTGTACGAGCAGTACTTC. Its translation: CASSQVTGLYEQYF.

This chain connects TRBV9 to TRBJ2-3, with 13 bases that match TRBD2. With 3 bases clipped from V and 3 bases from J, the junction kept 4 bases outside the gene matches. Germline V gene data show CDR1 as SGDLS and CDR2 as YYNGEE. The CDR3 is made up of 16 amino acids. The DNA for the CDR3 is TGTGCCAGCAGCGGAGGGACTAGCGGGGCTACAGATACGCAGTATTTT. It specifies CASSGGTSGATDTQYF.

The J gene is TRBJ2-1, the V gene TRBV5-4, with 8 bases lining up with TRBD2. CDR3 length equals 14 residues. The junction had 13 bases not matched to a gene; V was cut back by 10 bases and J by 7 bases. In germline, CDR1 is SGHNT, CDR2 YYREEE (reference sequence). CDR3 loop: CAGGILAEGNEQFF. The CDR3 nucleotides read TGTGCCGGAGGAATACTAGCGGAGGGGAATGAGCAGTTCTTC.

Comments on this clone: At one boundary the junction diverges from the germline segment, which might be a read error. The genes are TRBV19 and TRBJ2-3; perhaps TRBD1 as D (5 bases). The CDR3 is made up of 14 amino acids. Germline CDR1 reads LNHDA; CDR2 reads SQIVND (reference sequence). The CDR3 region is CASSIVGPSDMQYF. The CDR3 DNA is TGTGCCAGTAGTATAGTGGGGCCATCAGATATGCAGTATTTT.

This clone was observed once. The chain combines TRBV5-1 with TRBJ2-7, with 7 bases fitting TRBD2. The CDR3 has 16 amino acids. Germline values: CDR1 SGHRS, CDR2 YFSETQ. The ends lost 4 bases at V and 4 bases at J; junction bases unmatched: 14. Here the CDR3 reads CASSPGGTAILYEQYF. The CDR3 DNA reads TGCGCCAGCAGCCCGGGAGGTACCGCTATACTTTACGAGCAGTACTTC.

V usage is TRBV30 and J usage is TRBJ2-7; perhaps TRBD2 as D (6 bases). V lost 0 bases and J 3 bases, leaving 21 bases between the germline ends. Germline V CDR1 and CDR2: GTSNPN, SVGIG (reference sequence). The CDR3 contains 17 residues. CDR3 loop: CAWSVTPGLSIGYEQYF. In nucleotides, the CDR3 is TGTGCCTGGAGTGTAACCCCGGGACTTTCGATCGGCTACGAGCAGTACTTC.

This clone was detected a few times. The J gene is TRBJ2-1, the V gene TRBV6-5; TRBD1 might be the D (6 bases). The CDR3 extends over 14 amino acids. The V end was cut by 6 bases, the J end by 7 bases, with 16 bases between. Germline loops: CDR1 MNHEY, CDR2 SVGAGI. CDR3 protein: CASRKITGKNEQFF. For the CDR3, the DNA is TGTGCCAGCAGAAAGATTACAGGGAAAAATGAGCAGTTCTTC.

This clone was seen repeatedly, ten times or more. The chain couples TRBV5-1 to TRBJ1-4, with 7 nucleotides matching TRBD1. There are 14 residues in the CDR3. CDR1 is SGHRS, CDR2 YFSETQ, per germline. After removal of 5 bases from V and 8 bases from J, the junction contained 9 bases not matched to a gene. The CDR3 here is CASSQQGYYEKLFF. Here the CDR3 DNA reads TGCGCCAGCAGTCAACAGGGGTACTACGAAAAACTGTTTTTT.

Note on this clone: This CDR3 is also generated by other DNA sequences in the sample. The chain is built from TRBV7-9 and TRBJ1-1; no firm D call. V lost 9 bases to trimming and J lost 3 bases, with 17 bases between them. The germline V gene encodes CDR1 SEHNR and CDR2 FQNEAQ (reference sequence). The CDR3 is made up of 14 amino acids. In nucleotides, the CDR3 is TGTGCCAGTAGTTTACGGAGGTGGGACACTGAAGCTTTCTTT. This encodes CASSLRRWDTEAFF.

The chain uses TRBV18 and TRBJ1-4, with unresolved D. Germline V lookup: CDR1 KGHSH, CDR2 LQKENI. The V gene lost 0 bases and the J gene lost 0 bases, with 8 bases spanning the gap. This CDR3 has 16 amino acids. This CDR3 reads CASSPPGVTTNEKLFF. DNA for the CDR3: TGTGCCAGCTCACCACCCGGGGTCACAACTAATGAAAAACTGTTTTTT.

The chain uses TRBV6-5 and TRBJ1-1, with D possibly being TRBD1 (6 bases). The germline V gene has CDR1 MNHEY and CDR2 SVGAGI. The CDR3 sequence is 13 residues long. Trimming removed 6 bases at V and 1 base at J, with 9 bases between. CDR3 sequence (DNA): TGTGCCAGCAGGGACAGATCGAACACTGAAGCTTTCTTT. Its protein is CASRDRSNTEAFF.

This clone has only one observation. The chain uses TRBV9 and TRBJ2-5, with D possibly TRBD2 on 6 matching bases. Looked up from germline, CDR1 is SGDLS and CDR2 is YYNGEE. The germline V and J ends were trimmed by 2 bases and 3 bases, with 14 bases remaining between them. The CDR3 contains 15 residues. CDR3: CASSVGGLMKETQYF. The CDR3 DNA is TGTGCCAGCAGCGTGGGGGGACTGATGAAAGAGACCCAGTACTTC.

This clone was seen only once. The CDR3 DNA is TGTGCCAGTAGCTCTCTAGTCTCAAAAGAGACCCAGTACTTC. Protein product: CASSSLVSKETQYF. V and J are TRBV19 and TRBJ2-5, with D hard to call. The CDR3 is 14 amino acids. The V and J ends lost 6 bases and 3 bases respectively, with 14 bases between them. Germline V gene lookup returns CDR1 LNHDA and CDR2 SQIVND (reference sequence).

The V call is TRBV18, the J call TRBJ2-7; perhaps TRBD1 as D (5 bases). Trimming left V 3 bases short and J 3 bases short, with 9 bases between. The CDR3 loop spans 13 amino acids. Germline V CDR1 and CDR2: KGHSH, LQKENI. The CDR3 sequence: CASSPRQNYEQYF. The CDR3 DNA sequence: TGTGCCAGCTCACCCCGACAGAACTACGAGCAGTACTTC.

The CDR3 loop reads CASSEVAGGAGVAYEQYF. The CDR3 nucleotides read TGTGCCAGCAGTGAAGTCGCAGGGGGCGCAGGGGTTGCCTACGAGCAGTACTTC. V gene TRBV2 combines with J gene TRBJ2-7, with 8 positions matching TRBD1. Germline CDR1 is SNHLY and CDR2 is FYNNEI. The junction had 13 bases not matched to a gene; V was cut back by 1 base and J by 2 bases. This CDR3 contains 18 residues. The variable domain in full, completed from reference TRBV2 and TRBJ2-7, reads EPEVTQTPSHQVTQMGQEVILRCVPISNHLYFYWYRQILGQKVEFLVSFYNNEISEKSEIFDDQFSVERPDGSNFTLKIRSTKLEDSAMYFCASSEVAGGAGVAYEQYFGPGTRLTVT.